What follows is one TCR beta chain and its context. This clone was found once. It has no known antigen specificity. The sample holds no much larger clone one base away, and base qualities are not on file. The sample is drawn from a study of cytomegalovirus exposure and HLA in healthy donors (dated by TCRdb to about 2017). At the level of the whole study: According to an earlier analysis of 450 to 650 of the donors, about 179 million T cells yielded some 120 million unique TCR beta sequences and approximately 300 Gb of sequence data. High-throughput TCR immunosequencing, statistical association of individual TCRs with disease status, and machine learning were combined to predict cytomegalovirus infection status. Roughly 5 DR-DQ haplotypes were handled as single units for association and clustering because linkage in the cohort was strong. The later analysis used no new phenotypic data to find candidate immune exposures, relying instead on TCR beta sequences and their occurrence across donors. A later analysis re-analyzed previously published TCR beta repertoires from roughly 630 donors and added high-resolution HLA genotyping to study TCR occurrence patterns. In addition to the first cohort of around 670 subjects, a separate validation cohort of approximately 130 different subjects was used. In a later genetic analysis, genome-wide SNP genotypes for about 65% of the 666 donors were used, and that subset was treated as a discovery cohort. The study profiled the T cell repertoires of 500 to 800 subjects by immunosequencing and related them to cytomegalovirus serostatus. Among about 400 genotyped donors of the cohort, an average of around 240,000 unique TCR beta nucleotide sequences was sequenced per donor, of which roughly 17% were non-productive. All discovery cohort repertoires had been generated using a single sequencing platform. In an earlier analysis of 587 of the donors, high-throughput TCR beta sequencing was used to judge whether each TCR beta V gene segment behaved as functional or pseudogenic. The number of typed donors differed by locus: roughly 620-640 for A, B, C, DRB1 and DQB1; 500 to 550 for DQA1; 606 for DPA1; and about 470 for DPB1. Donor age, sex, ethnicity and CMV serostatus were compiled together with the repertoire data. Of the approximately 370 genotyped donors, less than 85% were placed in the genetic ancestry cluster associated with self-reported Caucasian donors. The study was designed to test whether signatures of past pathogen exposure could be identified by cataloging public T cell receptors. Class I and class II HLA loci were covered by the typing at four-digit resolution. Roughly 300 gigabases of sequencing data and around 85 million unique TCR sequences made up an early release that covered roughly 670 HLA-typed donors. Study-level results and caveats: The 87-base-pair reads could not distinguish some IMGT-functional V segments, including TRBV6-2 and TRBV6-3, so those segments were excluded. A later analysis found that TCR association rates varied across HLA loci, with DRB1 alleles showing the most associated TCRs and HLA-C alleles the fewest. Several of the top co-occurrence clusters appeared to be linked to parvovirus B19, influenza, CMV and Epstein-Barr virus, according to a later analysis. For the cohort, immune exposure information was limited to CMV serostatus. When HLA alleles, especially DR and DQ, strongly co-occurred, TCR associations were difficult to assign to individual alleles. The authors suggested that the approach could potentially be extended to other disease states and immunological phenotypes. The classifier was reported to diagnose cytomegalovirus status with high specificity and sensitivity in both the original cohort and the validation cohort. A further reported finding was that TCR beta sequences accurately predicted the HLA-A and HLA-B alleles for most subjects in the first cohort. In vitro tests confirmed that a few of the cytomegalovirus-associated TCR beta chains recognize cytomegalovirus antigens. Only TCR beta chains were sequenced in this cohort, and the absence of alpha or paired-chain data limited detectable features. Most TCR sequences were observed very rarely across donors, whereas some public TCRs were present in many individuals. A later genetic analysis reported fewer N-insertions in productive TCRs among donors in an Asian-associated ancestry cluster than the roughly 700-donor mean. In an earlier analysis of approximately 590 of the donors, most TCR beta V segments appeared in productive rearrangements about 87% or about 30% of the time, broadly matching IMGT annotations. Because HLA typing was unavailable for some donors at each locus, only the typed subset was used in association tests. A group of highly shared sequence variants was considered likely to be a technical artifact of the sequencing pipeline. Correlated functional status among segregating V segments might be attributable to linkage disequilibrium, but an unknown experimental factor could not be ruled out. A later analysis found that HLA-associated TCR beta chains were more clonally expanded and had lower generation probabilities than equally common non-associated chains. The presence/absence analyses assumed that sequencing depth was roughly uniform across donors, and that assumption may not be true. In a later genetic analysis, a missense DCLRE1C variant was associated with V-gene and J-gene trimming of TCR beta chains, and the association was replicated in an independent cohort. In the study, 164 TCR beta chains were listed as associated with cytomegalovirus. In a later analysis, most CMV-associated TCR beta chains were found to appear HLA-restricted, with HLA associations seemingly driven largely by CMV exposure. A later analysis associated some 17,000 TCR beta sequences with specific HLA alleles at a false discovery rate of 0.05. Because counts were too low, roughly 18 rarely observed V segments, including chromosome 9 orphons, were left out of the earlier analysis of approximately 580 of the donors.

The cohort was made up of 666 healthy bone marrow donors. Cohort members were all nominally healthy when sampled, although unrecorded immune exposures were likely present. The donor tested CMV seronegative and was one of the 352 seronegative cohort members. Every donor gave a peripheral blood sample, and the peripheral blood mononuclear cells from that sample were used for TCR beta sequencing. Genomic DNA extraction from the blood cell samples was performed with the Qiagen DNeasy Blood Extraction Kit. The CDR3 runs 14 residues from the cysteine to the phenylalanine. Only the CDR3 region is kept as DNA, spanning 42 bases read in frame from base 1. V is shortened by 5 bases, J by 2 bases, and the region joining them spans 13 bases. Per the germline V gene, SGHRS is the CDR1 and YFSETQ is the CDR2. The method was the immunoSEQ multiplex PCR assay. The multiplex PCR relied on a mix of 60 forward primers for TCR Vbeta segments and 13 reverse primers for TCR Jbeta segments. Amplification of the CDR3 region of rearranged TCR beta genes was performed with a multiplex PCR assay on genomic DNA. Amplified TCR beta libraries were sequenced as 87-base-pair reads on the Illumina HiSeq System. Per the authors' processing: A later analysis tallied about 77 million unique TCR beta chains across the 666 repertoires, and around 12 million of those chains were shared by two or more donors. To remove PCR and sequencing errors, raw reads were error-corrected and collapsed into unique sequences using a nearest-neighbor algorithm that merged closely related sequences. V, D and J gene segments were assigned by aligning CDR3 sequences to IMGT reference sequences. For a sequence to be retained, at least a six-nucleotide match to both a V gene segment and a J gene segment was required. A rearrangement was called productive if the CDR3 had no stop codons and remained in frame with V and J, and every other rearrangement was called non-productive. Following IMGT convention, CDR3 was defined as the stretch from the second conserved V-encoded cysteine to the conserved J-encoded phenylalanine. The earlier analysis of about 610 of the donors excluded sequences that lacked an unambiguous match to a single V gene segment. In an earlier analysis of about 590 of the donors, a V segment was called functional when productive rearrangements were above 56.7%, and segregating when the standard deviation between donors exceeded 5%. To diagnose cytomegalovirus status from the catalog of TCR beta chain sequences, a statistical classification framework was built. In a later analysis, V and J genes were assigned by comparing TCR nucleotide sequences against IMGT/GENE-DB human TR gene sequences. In a later analysis, CDR3 sequences and most-parsimonious VDJ recombination scenarios were assigned using the TCRdist pipeline. In a later analysis, each TCR beta chain was defined by its CDR3 amino acid sequence together with its V-gene family, and reads lacking a unique V-gene family were excluded. As a way to deal with suspected cross-contamination and a sequencing artifact, a later analysis dropped hundreds of nucleotide sequences that were highly shared and had low generation probability. In a later analysis, a clonal expansion index for each public chain was calculated from normalized within-repertoire ranks of inferred template counts. A later analysis computed generation probabilities with a VDJ recombination model fitted to out-of-frame rearrangements, and checked the results against IGoR. Hypergeometric tests were used in a later analysis to score TCR-TCR, TCR-HLA and TCR-CMV co-occurrence, with a repertoire-size bias correction applied to the TCR pairs. In a later analysis, false discovery rates were estimated by permuting HLA or CMV assignments 20 times. In a later analysis, co-occurring TCRs were grouped with DBSCAN, and TCRdist sequence similarity was added when clustering was performed within HLA-allele-positive subsets. Co-occurrence clustering excluded repertoires with fewer than 30,000 or more than 120,000 public chains, plus five with anomalous nucleotide sharing. What TCRdb holds here is the immuneACCESS table cut down to in-frame rearrangements. Part of the clones is not present; checked against another copy, under half of the missing clones reflect an unresolved V gene, and the others are unexplained. The V and J calls and the clone size are those of that table, but D and trimming were determined from the DNA. This sample is represented by about 160,000 clones; around three quarters of them were singletons. The top ten clones comprise around 3.1% of the sample.

The sample comprised PBMCs. This sequence uses TRBV5-1 and TRBJ1-2; TRBD1 is a weak D gene call, 6 bases matching. The TCR was taken from a woman aged 40 to 49 in good health and CMV-seronegative. CDR3 loop: CASRSDRLNYGYTF. The DNA is TGCGCCAGCAGATCGGACAGATTAAACTATGGCTACACCTTC.